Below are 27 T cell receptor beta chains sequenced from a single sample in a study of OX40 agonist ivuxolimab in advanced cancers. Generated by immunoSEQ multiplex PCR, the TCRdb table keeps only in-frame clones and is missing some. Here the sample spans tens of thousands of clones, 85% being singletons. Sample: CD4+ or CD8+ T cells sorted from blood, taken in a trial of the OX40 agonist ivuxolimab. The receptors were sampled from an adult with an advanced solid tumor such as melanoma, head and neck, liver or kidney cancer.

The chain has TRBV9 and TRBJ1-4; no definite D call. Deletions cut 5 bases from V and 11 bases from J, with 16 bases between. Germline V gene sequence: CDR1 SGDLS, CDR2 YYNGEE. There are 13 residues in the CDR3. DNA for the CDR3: TGTGCCAGCAGTGATCCCGGGGTTGGGAAACTGTTTTTT. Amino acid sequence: CASSDPGVGKLFF.

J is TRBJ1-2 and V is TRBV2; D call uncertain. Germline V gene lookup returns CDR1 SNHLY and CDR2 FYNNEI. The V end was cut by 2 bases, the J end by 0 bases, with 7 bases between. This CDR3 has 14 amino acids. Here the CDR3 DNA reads TGTGCCAGCAGTGAAATGGGAACTAACTATGGCTACACCTTC. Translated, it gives CASSEMGTNYGYTF.

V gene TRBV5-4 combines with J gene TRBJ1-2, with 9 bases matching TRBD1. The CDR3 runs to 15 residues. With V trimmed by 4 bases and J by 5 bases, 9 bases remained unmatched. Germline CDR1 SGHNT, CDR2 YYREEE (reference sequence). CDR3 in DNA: TGTGCCAGCAGCCCCCGGACAGGGGAAGAATATGGCTACACCTTC. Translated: CASSPRTGEEYGYTF.

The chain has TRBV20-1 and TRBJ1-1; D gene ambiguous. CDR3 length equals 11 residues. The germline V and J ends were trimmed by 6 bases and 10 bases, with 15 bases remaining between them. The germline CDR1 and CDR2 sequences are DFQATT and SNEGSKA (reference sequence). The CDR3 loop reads CSARTEDPAFF. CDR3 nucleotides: TGCAGTGCCCGCACCGAGGACCCAGCTTTCTTT.

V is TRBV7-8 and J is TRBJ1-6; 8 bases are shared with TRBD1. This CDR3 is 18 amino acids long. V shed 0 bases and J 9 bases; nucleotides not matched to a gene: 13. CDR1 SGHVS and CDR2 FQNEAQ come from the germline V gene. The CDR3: CASSLANGQGAGGSPLHF. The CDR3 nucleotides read TGTGCCAGCAGCTTAGCCAACGGACAGGGAGCAGGTGGTTCACCCCTCCACTTT.

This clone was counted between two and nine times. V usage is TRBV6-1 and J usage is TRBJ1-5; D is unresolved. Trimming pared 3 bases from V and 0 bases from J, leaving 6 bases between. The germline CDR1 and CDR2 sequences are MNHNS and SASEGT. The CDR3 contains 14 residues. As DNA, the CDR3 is TGTGCCAGCAGTGAGTTCTATAGCAATCAGCCCCAGCATTTT. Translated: CASSEFYSNQPQHF.

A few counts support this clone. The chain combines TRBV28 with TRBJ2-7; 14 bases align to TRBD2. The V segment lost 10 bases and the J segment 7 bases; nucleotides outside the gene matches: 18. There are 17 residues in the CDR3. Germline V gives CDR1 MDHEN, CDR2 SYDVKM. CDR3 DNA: TGTGCCATCATCCCCGGGACTAGCGGGAGTGTTCGGTCGGAGCAGTACTTC. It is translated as CAIIPGTSGSVRSEQYF. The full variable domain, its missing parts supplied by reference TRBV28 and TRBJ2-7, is DVKVTQSSRYLVKRTGEKVFLECVQDMDHENMFWYRQDPGLGLRLIYFSYDVKMKEKGDIPEGYSVSREKKERFSLILESASTNQTSMYLCAIIPGTSGSVRSEQYFGPGTRLTVT.

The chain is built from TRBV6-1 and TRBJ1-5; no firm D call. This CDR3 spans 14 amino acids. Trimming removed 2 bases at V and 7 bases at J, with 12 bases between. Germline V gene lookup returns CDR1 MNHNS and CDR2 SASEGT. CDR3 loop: CASSEFERAQPQHF. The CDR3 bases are TGTGCCAGCAGTGAATTTGAACGGGCCCAGCCCCAGCATTTT.

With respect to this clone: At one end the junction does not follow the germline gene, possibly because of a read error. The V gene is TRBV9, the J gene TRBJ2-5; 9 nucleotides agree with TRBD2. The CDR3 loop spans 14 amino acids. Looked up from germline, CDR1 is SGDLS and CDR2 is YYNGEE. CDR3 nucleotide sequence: TGTGCCAGCAGCGTCAGCGGGAGGCAAGAGACCCAGCACTTC. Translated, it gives CASSVSGRQETQHF.

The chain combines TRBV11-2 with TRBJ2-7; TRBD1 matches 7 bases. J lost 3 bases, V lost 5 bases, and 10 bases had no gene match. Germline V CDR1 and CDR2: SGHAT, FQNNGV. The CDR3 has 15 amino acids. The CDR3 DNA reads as TGTGCCAGCAGCGTCGGGACAGACCCATACTACGAGCAGTACTTC. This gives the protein CASSVGTDPYYEQYF.

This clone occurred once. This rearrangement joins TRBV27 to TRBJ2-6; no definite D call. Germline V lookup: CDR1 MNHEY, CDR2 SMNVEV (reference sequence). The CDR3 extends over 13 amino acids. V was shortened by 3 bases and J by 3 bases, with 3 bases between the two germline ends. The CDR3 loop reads CASSFGGANVLTF. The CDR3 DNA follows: TGTGCCAGCAGTTTTGGTGGGGCCAACGTCCTGACTTTC.

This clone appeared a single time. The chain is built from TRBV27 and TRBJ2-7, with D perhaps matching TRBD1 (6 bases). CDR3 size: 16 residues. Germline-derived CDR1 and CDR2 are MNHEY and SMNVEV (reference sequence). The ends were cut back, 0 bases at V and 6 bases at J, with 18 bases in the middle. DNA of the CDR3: TGTGCCAGCAGTTTATCAGGGCGCAGGGGCACCGGCGAGCAGTACTTC. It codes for CASSLSGRRGTGEQYF.

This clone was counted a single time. CDR3 sequence (DNA): TGTGCCAGCAGTGAGGGGGACAGGGGTTCTAATGAAAAACTGTTTTTT. It encodes CASSEGDRGSNEKLFF. The rearrangement joins TRBV2 to TRBJ1-4; 10 bases line up with TRBD1. The CDR3 spans 16 residues. Germline V CDR1 and CDR2: SNHLY, FYNNEI. V gave up 3 bases and J gave up 3 bases; unmatched junction bases: 4.

DNA of the CDR3: TGTGCCAGCGAGTCTAGCGGGTACCCGAACACCGGGGAGCTGTTTTTT. Translation gives CASESSGYPNTGELFF. J is TRBJ2-2 and V is TRBV28; TRBD2 matches at 8 bases. The V gene end was trimmed by 8 bases and the J gene end by 0 bases; junction bases not matched to a gene: 8. The CDR3 runs 16 residues. Germline lookup yields CDR1 MDHEN and CDR2 SYDVKM.

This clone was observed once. The CDR3 bases are TGTGCCAGCAGTGAGGGGACAGCCCAAGAGACCCAGTACTTC. It specifies CASSEGTAQETQYF. The chain recombines TRBV6-1 with TRBJ2-5; TRBD1 agrees at 7 bases. Germline trimming cut 3 bases from V and 1 base from J; bases unmatched to any gene: 2. CDR1 and CDR2 (germline): MNHNS, SASEGT. The CDR3 is 14 residues long.

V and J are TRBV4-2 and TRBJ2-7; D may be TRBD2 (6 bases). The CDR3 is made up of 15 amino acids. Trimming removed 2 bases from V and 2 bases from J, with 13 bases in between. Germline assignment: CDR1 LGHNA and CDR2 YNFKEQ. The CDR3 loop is CASSQTGTATYEQYF. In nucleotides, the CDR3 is TGTGCCAGCAGCCAAACCGGGACTGCAACCTACGAGCAGTACTTC.

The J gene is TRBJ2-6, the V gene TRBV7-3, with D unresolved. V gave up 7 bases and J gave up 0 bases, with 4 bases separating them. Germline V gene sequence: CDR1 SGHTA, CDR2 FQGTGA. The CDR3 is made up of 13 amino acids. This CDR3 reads CASTDSGANVLTF. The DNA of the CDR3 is TGTGCCAGCACCGACTCTGGGGCCAACGTCCTGACTTTC.

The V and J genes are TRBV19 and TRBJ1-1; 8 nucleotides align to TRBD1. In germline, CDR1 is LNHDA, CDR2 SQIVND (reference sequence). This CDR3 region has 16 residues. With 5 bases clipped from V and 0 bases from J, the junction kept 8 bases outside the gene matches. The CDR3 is CASSLQGGALNTEAFF. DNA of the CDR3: TGTGCCAGTAGTCTACAGGGGGGCGCGTTGAACACTGAAGCTTTCTTT.

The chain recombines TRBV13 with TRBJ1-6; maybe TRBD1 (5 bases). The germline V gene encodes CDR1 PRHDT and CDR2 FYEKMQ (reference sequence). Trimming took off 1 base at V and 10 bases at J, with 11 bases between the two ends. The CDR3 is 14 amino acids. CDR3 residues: CASSLAQGRSPLHF. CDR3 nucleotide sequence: TGTGCCAGCAGCTTAGCTCAGGGAAGGTCACCCCTCCACTTT.

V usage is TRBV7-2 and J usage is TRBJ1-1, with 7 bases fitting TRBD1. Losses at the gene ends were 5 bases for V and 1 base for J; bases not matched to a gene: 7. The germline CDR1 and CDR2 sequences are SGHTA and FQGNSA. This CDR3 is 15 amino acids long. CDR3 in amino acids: CASSTPTGWNTEAFF. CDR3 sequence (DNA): TGTGCCAGCAGCACCCCGACAGGGTGGAACACTGAAGCTTTCTTT.

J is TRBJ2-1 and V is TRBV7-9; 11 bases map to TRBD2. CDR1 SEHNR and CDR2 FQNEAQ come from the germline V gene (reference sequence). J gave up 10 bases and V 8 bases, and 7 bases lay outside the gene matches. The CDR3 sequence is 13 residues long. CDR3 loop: CASGLAGGGEQFF. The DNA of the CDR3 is TGTGCCAGCGGGCTAGCGGGGGGTGGGGAGCAGTTCTTC. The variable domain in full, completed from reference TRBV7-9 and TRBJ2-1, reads DTGVSQNPRHKITKRGQNVTFRCDPISEHNRLYWYRQTLGQGPEFLTYFQNEAQLEKSRLLSDRFSAERPKGSFSTLEIQRTEQGDSAMYLCASGLAGGGEQFFGPGTRLTVL.

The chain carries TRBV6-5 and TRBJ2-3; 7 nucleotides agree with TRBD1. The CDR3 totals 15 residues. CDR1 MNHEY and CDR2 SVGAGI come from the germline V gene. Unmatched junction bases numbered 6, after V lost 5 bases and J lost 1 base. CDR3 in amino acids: CASSAPGTGTDTQYF. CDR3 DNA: TGTGCCAGCAGTGCCCCCGGGACAGGCACAGATACGCAGTATTTT.

The CDR3 sequence: CASRTGLAGARTGELFF. CDR3 nucleotides: TGTGCCAGCAGAACGGGACTAGCGGGAGCAAGGACCGGGGAGCTGTTTTTT. The rearrangement joins TRBV27 to TRBJ2-2, with TRBD2 identical over 14 bases. CDR3 length equals 17 residues. Trimming took 6 bases from V and 5 from J; bases not matched to a gene: 8. Per the germline V gene, CDR1 is MNHEY and CDR2 is SMNVEV (reference sequence).

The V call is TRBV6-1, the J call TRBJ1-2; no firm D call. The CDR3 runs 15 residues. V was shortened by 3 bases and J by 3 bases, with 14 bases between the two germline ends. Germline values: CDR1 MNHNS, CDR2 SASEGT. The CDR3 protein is CASSEVHPADYGYTF. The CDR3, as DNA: TGTGCCAGCAGTGAGGTCCACCCGGCTGACTATGGCTACACCTTC.

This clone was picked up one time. CDR3 DNA: TGCGCCAGCAGGGGGCAGGGCAGATATAATTCACCCCTCCACTTT. This gives the protein CASRGQGRYNSPLHF. J is TRBJ1-6 and V is TRBV4-1, with a possible D match to TRBD1 (5 bases). From germline, CDR1 is MGHRA and CDR2 YSYEKL. The CDR3 runs 15 residues. Trimming shortened V by 6 bases and J by 4 bases, and 13 bases separated the two germline ends.

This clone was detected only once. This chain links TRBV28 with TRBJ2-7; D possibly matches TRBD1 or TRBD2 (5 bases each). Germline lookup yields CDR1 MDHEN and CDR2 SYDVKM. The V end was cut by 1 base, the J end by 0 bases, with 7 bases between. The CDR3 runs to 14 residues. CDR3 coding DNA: TGTGCCAGCAGTTTATTCGGGACCTCCTACGAGCAGTACTTC. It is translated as CASSLFGTSYEQYF. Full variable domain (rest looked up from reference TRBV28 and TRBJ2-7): DVKVTQSSRYLVKRTGEKVFLECVQDMDHENMFWYRQDPGLGLRLIYFSYDVKMKEKGDIPEGYSVSREKKERFSLILESASTNQTSMYLCASSLFGTSYEQYFGPGTRLTVT.

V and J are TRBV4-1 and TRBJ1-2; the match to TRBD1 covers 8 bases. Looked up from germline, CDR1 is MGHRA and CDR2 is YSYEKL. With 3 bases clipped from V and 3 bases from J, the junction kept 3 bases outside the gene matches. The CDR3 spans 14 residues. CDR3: CASSQTGVDYGYTF. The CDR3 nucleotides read TGCGCCAGCAGCCAGACAGGGGTGGACTATGGCTACACCTTC.